The 17 T cell receptor beta chains listed next were all sequenced from one sample in a study of chemoradiotherapy in HPV16-positive cancers. Here immunoSEQ multiplex PCR was the method, and the copy in TCRdb shows in-frame clones only, minus some. The sample has a few hundred clones; around 90% are singletons. Sequencing was performed on tumor tissue, taken from a patient who underwent chemoradiotherapy. These receptors came from a human donor with HPV-associated anogenital cancer.

Worth noting for this clone: Other DNA variants within this sample encode the same CDR3. V and J are TRBV4-1 and TRBJ1-4; the D is unclear. There are 15 residues in the CDR3. CDR1 MGHRA and CDR2 YSYEKL come from the germline V gene. V was trimmed by 3 bases and J by 0 bases, leaving 8 bases between them. CDR3 sequence: CASSQTAATNEKLFF. For the CDR3, the DNA is TGCGCCAGCAGCCAGACCGCCGCAACTAATGAAAAACTGTTTTTT.

The rearrangement joins TRBV5-1 to TRBJ1-6, with 11 bases lining up with TRBD1. There are 16 residues in the CDR3. V gave up 3 bases and J gave up 9 bases; unmatched junction bases: 8. The germline V gene has CDR1 SGHRS and CDR2 YFSETQ. The CDR3 is CASSSDLGQGGSPLHF. CDR3 nucleotide sequence: TGCGCCAGCAGCTCAGACCTGGGACAGGGGGGTTCACCCCTCCACTTT.

The sample holds a few counts of this clone. V gene TRBV14 combines with J gene TRBJ2-7; no reliable D call. The germline gives CDR1 SGHDN, CDR2 FVKESK. The CDR3 sequence is 12 residues long. The V end was cut by 0 bases, the J end by 5 bases, with 5 bases between. DNA of the CDR3: TGTGCCAGCAGCCAAGAATTCCACGAGCAGTACTTC. Protein: CASSQEFHEQYF.

The genes are TRBV7-2 and TRBJ1-3; D perhaps matches TRBD1 (5 bases). This CDR3 has 14 residues. Trimming removed 6 bases from V and 5 bases from J, with 14 bases in between. CDR1 is SGHTA and CDR2 is FQGNSA in the germline V gene. CDR3 sequence reads: CASRMGGARNTIYF. CDR3 coding DNA: TGTGCCAGCAGAATGGGGGGTGCCCGAAACACCATATATTTT.

V gene TRBV7-6 combines with J gene TRBJ1-3; D gene unclear. Looked up from germline, CDR1 is SGHVS and CDR2 is FNYEAQ. The ends were cut back, 1 base at V and 4 bases at J, with 8 bases in the middle. The CDR3 loop spans 14 amino acids. Here the CDR3 DNA reads TGTGCCAGCAGCTTAGACCGAAGAGGAAACACCATATATTTT. Residues: CASSLDRRGNTIYF. Drawing the rest from reference TRBV7-6 and TRBJ1-3, the complete variable domain is GAGVSQSPRYKVTKRGQDVALRCDPISGHVSLYWYRQALGQGPEFLTYFNYEAQQDKSGLPNDRFSAERPEGSISTLTIQRTEQRDSAMYRCASSLDRRGNTIYFGEGSWLTVV.

J is TRBJ2-5 and V is TRBV5-1; D is perhaps TRBD1 or TRBD2 (5 bases each). The CDR3 length is 14 residues. CDR1 and CDR2 from the germline V gene are SGHRS and YFSETQ. V was clipped by 2 bases and J by 1 base, with 9 bases between them. The DNA for the CDR3 is TGCGCCAGCAGCTTAACGGGGCCCCAAGAGACCCAGTACTTC. This encodes CASSLTGPQETQYF.

The gene calls are TRBV6-1 and TRBJ1-3; no clear D gene. There are 11 residues in the CDR3. Germline CDR1 and CDR2: MNHNS and SASEGT. The V and J ends lost 8 bases and 7 bases respectively, with 9 bases between them. Here the CDR3 DNA reads TGTGCCAGCGGTCGAGGGAACACCATATATTTT. Translation gives CASGRGNTIYF.

This clone was seen more than once but under ten times. The chain recombines TRBV4-1 with TRBJ1-1; 7 bases are a match to TRBD1. The CDR3 runs 13 residues. Germline V CDR1 and CDR2: MGHRA, YSYEKL. V was pared by 2 bases and J by 3 bases, with 0 bases of the junction left unmatched. The CDR3 loop reads CASSQTGDTEAFF. For the CDR3, the DNA is TGCGCCAGCAGCCAAACAGGGGACACTGAAGCTTTCTTT.

The chain employs TRBV28 and TRBJ2-5; unclear D gene. Germline loops: CDR1 MDHEN, CDR2 SYDVKM. Trimming took off 6 bases at V and 2 bases at J, with 7 bases between the two ends. The CDR3 contains 12 residues. CDR3 coding DNA: TGTGCCAGCAGCAGGCTGCAAGAGACCCAGTACTTC. Translating gives CASSRLQETQYF.

This chain uses TRBV7-6 with TRBJ1-2, with a tentative D call TRBD1 (6 bases). With 6 bases removed from V and 7 bases from J, the gap between germline ends came to 15 bases. Germline V gene lookup returns CDR1 SGHVS and CDR2 FNYEAQ. This CDR3 is built from 13 residues. DNA for the CDR3: TGTGCCAGCAGTCCGCGCGGGGGGGCTGGCTACACCTTC. Residues: CASSPRGGAGYTF.

V usage is TRBV5-1 and J usage is TRBJ2-3; D unresolved. This CDR3 spans 14 amino acids. With 2 bases removed from V and 0 bases from J, the gap between germline ends came to 7 bases. Germline CDR1 reads SGHRS; CDR2 reads YFSETQ. The CDR3 loop reads CASSLQFSTDTQYF. CDR3 nucleotides: TGCGCCAGCAGCTTACAATTTAGCACAGATACGCAGTATTTT. The full variable domain, completed using reference TRBV5-1 and TRBJ2-3, is KAGVTQTPRYLIKTRGQQVTLSCSPISGHRSVSWYQQTPGQGLQFLFEYFSETQRNKGNFPGRFSGRQFSNSRSEMNVSTLELGDSALYLCASSLQFSTDTQYFGPGTRLTVL.

The chain recombines TRBV7-2 with TRBJ2-3, with 11 bases fitting TRBD2. The CDR3 runs 16 residues. Germline values: CDR1 SGHTA, CDR2 FQGNSA. V dropped 1 base and J dropped 3; count of bases not matched to a gene: 3. The CDR3 DNA is TGTGCCAGCAGCTTAGTAGCGGGGGGGCTGACAGATACGCAGTATTTT. Translation: CASSLVAGGLTDTQYF.

The chain joins TRBV27 to TRBJ2-5, with a weak D call TRBD1 (6 bases). Trimming pared 5 bases from V and 3 bases from J, leaving 10 bases between. The CDR3 totals 13 residues. Germline V gene data show CDR1 as MNHEY and CDR2 as SMNVEV (reference sequence). CDR3 in DNA: TGTGCCAGCAGTGGGACAATCAAAGAGACCCAGTACTTC. Its translation: CASSGTIKETQYF.

CDR3 DNA sequence: TGTGCCAGCAGCGATGGACAGCGCCAAGCTTTCTTT. Its translation is CASSDGQRQAFF. This chain connects TRBV5-4 to TRBJ1-1; weak D call: TRBD1 (6 bases). Between the trimmed V and J ends, which lost 4 bases and 9 bases, there was a span of 13 bases. Germline CDR1 is SGHNT and CDR2 is YYREEE (reference sequence). The CDR3 is 12 residues long.

The rearrangement links TRBV19 to TRBJ2-3; D not certain. Trimming took 1 base from V and 2 from J, leaving 4 bases between them. The CDR3 spans 13 residues. CDR1 and CDR2 from the germline V gene are LNHDA and SQIVND (reference sequence). The CDR3, as DNA: TGTGCCAGTAGTATAGGGGTCACAGATACGCAGTATTTT. The encoded protein is CASSIGVTDTQYF.

This chain joins TRBV7-3 and TRBJ2-1; tentative D call: TRBD2 (6 bases). This CDR3 spans 14 amino acids. The germline V and J ends were trimmed by 2 bases and 3 bases, with 8 bases remaining between them. Germline-derived CDR1 and CDR2 are SGHTA and FQGTGA. The CDR3 region is CASSLAGGYNEQFF. The CDR3 nucleotides are TGTGCCAGCAGCTTAGCCGGGGGCTACAATGAGCAGTTCTTC.

V is TRBV6-1 and J is TRBJ1-5, with D unclear. Germline loops: CDR1 MNHNS, CDR2 SASEGT. V lost 7 bases and J lost 3, with 10 bases in between. The length of the CDR3 is 13 residues. The CDR3 sequence: CASMVRNNQPQHF. The CDR3 bases are TGTGCCAGCATGGTCAGGAACAATCAGCCCCAGCATTTT.